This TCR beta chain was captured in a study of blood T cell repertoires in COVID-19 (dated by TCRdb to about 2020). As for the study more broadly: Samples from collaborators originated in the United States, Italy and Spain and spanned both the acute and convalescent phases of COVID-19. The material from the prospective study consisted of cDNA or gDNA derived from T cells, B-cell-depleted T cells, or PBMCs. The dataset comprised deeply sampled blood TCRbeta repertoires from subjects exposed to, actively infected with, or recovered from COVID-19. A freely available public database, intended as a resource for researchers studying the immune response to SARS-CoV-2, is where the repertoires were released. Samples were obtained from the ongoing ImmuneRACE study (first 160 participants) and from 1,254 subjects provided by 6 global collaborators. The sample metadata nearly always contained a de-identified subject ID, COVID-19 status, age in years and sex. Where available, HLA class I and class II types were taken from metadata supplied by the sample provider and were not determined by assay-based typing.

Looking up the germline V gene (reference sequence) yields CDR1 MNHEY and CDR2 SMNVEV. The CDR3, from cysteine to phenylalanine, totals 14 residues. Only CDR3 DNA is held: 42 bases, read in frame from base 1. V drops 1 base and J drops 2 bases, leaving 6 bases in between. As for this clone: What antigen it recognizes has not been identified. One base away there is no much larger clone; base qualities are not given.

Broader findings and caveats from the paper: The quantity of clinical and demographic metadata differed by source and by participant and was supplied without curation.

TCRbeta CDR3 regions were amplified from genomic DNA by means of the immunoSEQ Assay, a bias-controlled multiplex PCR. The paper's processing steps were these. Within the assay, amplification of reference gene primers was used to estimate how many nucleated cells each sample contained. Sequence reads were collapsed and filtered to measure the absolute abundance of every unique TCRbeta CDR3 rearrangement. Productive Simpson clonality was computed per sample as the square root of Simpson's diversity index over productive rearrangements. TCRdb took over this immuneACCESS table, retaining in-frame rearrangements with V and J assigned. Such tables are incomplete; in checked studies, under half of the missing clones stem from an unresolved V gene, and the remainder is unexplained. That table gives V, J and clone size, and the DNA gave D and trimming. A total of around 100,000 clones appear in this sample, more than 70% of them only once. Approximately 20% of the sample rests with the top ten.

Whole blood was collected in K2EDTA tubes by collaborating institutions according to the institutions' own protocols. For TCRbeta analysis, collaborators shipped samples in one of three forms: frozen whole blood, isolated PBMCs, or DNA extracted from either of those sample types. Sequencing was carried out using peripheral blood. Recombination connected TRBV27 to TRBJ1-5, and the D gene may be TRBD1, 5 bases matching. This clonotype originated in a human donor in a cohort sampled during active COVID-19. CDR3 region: CASSLWGGNQPQHF. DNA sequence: TGTGCCAGCAGTTTATGGGGGGGCAATCAGCCCCAGCATTTT.